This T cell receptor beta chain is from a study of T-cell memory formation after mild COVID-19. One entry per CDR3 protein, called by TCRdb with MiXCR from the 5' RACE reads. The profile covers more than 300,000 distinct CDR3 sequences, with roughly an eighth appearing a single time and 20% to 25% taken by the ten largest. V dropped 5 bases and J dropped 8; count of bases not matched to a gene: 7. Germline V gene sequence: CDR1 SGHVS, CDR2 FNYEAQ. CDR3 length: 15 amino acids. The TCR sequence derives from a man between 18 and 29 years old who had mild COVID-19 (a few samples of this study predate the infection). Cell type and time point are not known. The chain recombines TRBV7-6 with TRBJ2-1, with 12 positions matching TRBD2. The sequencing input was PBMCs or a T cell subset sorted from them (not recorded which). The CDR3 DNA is TGTGCCAGCAGCACCCGGACTAGCGGGGTGGATGAGCAGTTCTTC. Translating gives CASSTRTSGVDEQFF.